This T cell receptor beta chain was identified in a study of spatial heterogeneity in lung cancer. Study in general: In the raw reads, each unique TCR and UMI combination was present more than ten times on average.

This clonotype has ten or more counts. V gave up 5 bases and J gave up 6 bases, with 11 bases separating them. CDR1 is KGHSH, CDR2 LQKENI, per germline. CDR3 length: 13 residues. As for time point: sample taken at primary tumor resection. Unsorted samples of tumor, nontumor lung or frozen PBMC had their whole RNA sequenced. The cohort: some 73 early-stage, untreated non-small cell lung cancer patients. All TCR cDNA molecules were individually tagged with a unique molecular identifier. Using its own MiXCR run on the 5' RACE reads, TCRdb lists one record per CDR3 protein. The sample has 50,000 to 65,000 distinct CDR3 sequences, less than 10% seen once.

The sequences come from PBMCs, collected at surgery. The source of this sequence is a female donor with early-stage non-small cell lung cancer. J is TRBJ1-5 and V is TRBV18; perhaps TRBD1 as D (5 bases). CDR3 coding DNA: TGTGCCAGCTCAGGTACAGGAACTCAGCCCCAGCATTTT. Its protein is CASSGTGTQPQHF.